This T cell receptor (beta chain) was observed in a study of post-analysis software for immune sequencing data. As for the study in general: Clinical courses comprised relapsing-remitting, secondary progressive and progressive-relapsing multiple sclerosis.

After removal of 1 base from V and 5 bases from J, the junction contained 7 bases not matched to a gene. The CDR3 consists of 16 residues. Germline CDR1 and CDR2: DFQATT and SNEGSKA (reference sequence). Findings and caveats of the study: Patients with multiple sclerosis recorded significantly lower normalized Chao1 diversity than controls, the study found. Elevated frequency relative to controls characterized 4 or 5 TRBV segments in patients, TRBV5-6, TRBV5-1 and TRBV20-1 among them. Batch-mates among the samples co-clustered strongly by F measure.

Regarding this clonotype: Its specificity is unknown.

The TCR beta cDNA libraries contained unique molecular identifiers. There were about 1 to 10 million T cells, and some 500,000 cDNA molecules came from them. TCRdb analysed the PCR reads with MiXCR anew, one entry per CDR3 protein. The sample consists of some 890,000 distinct CDR3 sequences, approximately 53% of them appearing once. V is TRBV20-1 and J is TRBJ2-3; 12 bases map to TRBD1. The source material was blood. This receptor was obtained from a girl aged 5-17 years with multiple sclerosis. CDR3 coding DNA: TGCAGTGCTAGAGCCCGGGACAGGGGGCTTCAAGATACGCAGTATTTT. It codes for CSARARDRGLQDTQYF.